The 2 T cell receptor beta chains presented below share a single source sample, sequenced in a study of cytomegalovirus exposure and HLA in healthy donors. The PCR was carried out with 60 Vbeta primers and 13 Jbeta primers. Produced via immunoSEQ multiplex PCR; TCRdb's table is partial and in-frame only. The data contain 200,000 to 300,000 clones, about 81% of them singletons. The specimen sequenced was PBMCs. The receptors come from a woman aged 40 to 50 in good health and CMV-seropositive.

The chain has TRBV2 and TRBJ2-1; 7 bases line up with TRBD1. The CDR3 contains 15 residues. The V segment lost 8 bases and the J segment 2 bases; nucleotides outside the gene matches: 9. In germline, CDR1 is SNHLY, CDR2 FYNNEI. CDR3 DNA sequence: TGTGCCAGCGTCCCACAGGGGTCGCCCTACAATGAGCAGTTCTTC. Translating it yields CASVPQGSPYNEQFF.

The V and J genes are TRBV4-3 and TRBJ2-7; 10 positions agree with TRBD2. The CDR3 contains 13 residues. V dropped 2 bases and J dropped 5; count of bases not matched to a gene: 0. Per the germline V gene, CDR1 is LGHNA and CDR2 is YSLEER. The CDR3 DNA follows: TGCGCCAGCAGCCAAAGCGGGGGGGACGAGCAGTACTTC. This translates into CASSQSGGDEQYF.